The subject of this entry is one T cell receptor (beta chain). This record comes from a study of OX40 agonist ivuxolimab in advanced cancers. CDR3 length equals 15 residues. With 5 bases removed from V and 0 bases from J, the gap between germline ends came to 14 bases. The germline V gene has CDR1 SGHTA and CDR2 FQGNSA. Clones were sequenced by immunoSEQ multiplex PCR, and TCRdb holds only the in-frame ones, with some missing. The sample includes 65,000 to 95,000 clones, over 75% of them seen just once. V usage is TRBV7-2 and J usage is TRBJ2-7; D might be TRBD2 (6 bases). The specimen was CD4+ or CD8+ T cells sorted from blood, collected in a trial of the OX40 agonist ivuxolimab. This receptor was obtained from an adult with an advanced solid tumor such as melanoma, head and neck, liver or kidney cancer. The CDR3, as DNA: TGTGCCAGCAGCCAAAATTGGAGGGCCTCCTACGAGCAGTACTTC. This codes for CASSQNWRASYEQYF.